This section outlines one TCR beta chain sequence together with its context. Its antigen is still unknown. This specimen comes from a study of beta chain features in type 1 diabetes. Study findings and constraints: Type 1 diabetes patients had TCRB CDR3s that were shorter (moderately but significantly so) in all four CD4+ subsets. Within the patient group, naive, central memory and Treg TCRB repertoires appeared more similar to each other than within healthy donors.

Via CD45RO/CCR7/CD25/CD127/CD95/CD27, cells of the CD4+ naive, central memory, regulatory and stem cell-like memory subsets were sorted. Sorted cells reached over 98% purity in every population. V was pared by 7 bases and J by 7 bases, with 18 bases of the junction left unmatched. This CDR3 spans 17 amino acids. Germline lookup yields CDR1 SGHTA and CDR2 FQGNSA. Reverse transcription of all isolated RNA meant that expressed TCRB transcripts were sequenced. The protocol was immunoSEQ multiplex PCR, while the TCRdb copy is restricted to in-frame clones and leaves out a portion. The sample contains 250,000 to 350,000 clones, roughly 11% of which appear only once.

The J gene is TRBJ2-1, the V gene TRBV7-2; 8 bases map to TRBD2. The clonotype comes from a woman aged 25 to 45 in good health. Source material: naive CD4+ T cells from blood. This chain's CDR3 is CASTSGRGGSSKNEQFF. The CDR3 DNA sequence: TGTGCCAGCACCTCAGGTCGGGGGGGCTCATCAAAAAATGAGCAGTTCTTC.